These 19 T cell receptor beta chains share one sample of origin, sequenced in a study of technical replicates of blood from four donors. Data came from immunoSEQ multiplex PCR; TCRdb stores just in-frame clones and leaves some out. The table includes under 95,000 clones, around 92% detected once. Sequencing input: T cells isolated from PBMCs. The receptors stem from a human donor in good health.

V gene TRBV14 combines with J gene TRBJ2-2; 7 bases align to TRBD2. Germline CDR1 is SGHDN and CDR2 is FVKESK. This CDR3 has 17 amino acids. The V gene end was trimmed by 2 bases and the J gene end by 5 bases; junction bases not matched to a gene: 11. CDR3 in DNA: TGTGCCAGCAGCCAATCTGGGGGGGGATCTGGTACCGGGGAGCTGTTTTTT. The encoded protein is CASSQSGGGSGTGELFF.

The chain combines TRBV6-4 with TRBJ2-7, with 13 nucleotides matching TRBD2. Germline V lookup: CDR1 MRHNA, CDR2 SNTAGT. The CDR3 runs to 15 residues. With V trimmed by 6 bases and J by 2 bases, 4 bases remained unmatched. CDR3: CASSGTSGRAYEQYF. In nucleotides, the CDR3 is TGTGCCAGCAGCGGTACTAGCGGGAGGGCCTACGAGCAGTACTTC.

The J gene is TRBJ2-5, the V gene TRBV4-1, with a weak D call TRBD2 (6 bases). V was pared by 0 bases and J by 1 base, with 9 bases between. Germline lookup yields CDR1 MGHRA and CDR2 YSYEKL. The CDR3 loop spans 15 amino acids. CDR3 sequence: CASSQERAGQETQYF. Written as DNA, the CDR3 is TGCGCCAGCAGCCAAGAGCGAGCGGGCCAAGAGACCCAGTACTTC.

The V and J genes are TRBV29-1 and TRBJ1-2, with D hard to call. Looked up from germline, CDR1 is SQVTM and CDR2 is ANQGSEA. The V end lost 4 bases, the J end lost 4 bases, and 7 bases lay between the germline ends. The CDR3 contains 11 residues. The CDR3 protein is CSVVAGYGYTF. CDR3 coding DNA: TGCAGCGTTGTAGCCGGCTATGGCTACACCTTC.

This chain's CDR3 is CASSWGGGVGYGYTF. The CDR3 DNA reads as TGCGCCAGCAGCTGGGGCGGGGGGGTAGGGTATGGCTACACCTTC. This chain links TRBV5-1 with TRBJ1-2, with D possibly being TRBD1 (5 bases). V lost 3 bases and J 5 bases, leaving 17 bases between the germline ends. The germline CDR1 and CDR2 sequences are SGHRS and YFSETQ. This CDR3 has 15 amino acids.

This sequence joins TRBV27 and TRBJ2-7; D is perhaps TRBD2 (6 bases). The CDR3 has 14 amino acids. V was shortened by 3 bases and J by 3 bases, with 12 bases between the two germline ends. CDR1 and CDR2 (germline): MNHEY, SMNVEV (reference sequence). Written as DNA, the CDR3 is TGTGCCAGCAGTTTCATCGGGAGAGGCTACGAGCAGTACTTC. This encodes CASSFIGRGYEQYF.

The V call is TRBV25-1, the J call TRBJ1-1; D might be TRBD1 (5 bases). Per germline, CDR1 MGHDK and CDR2 SYGVNS. Trimming stripped 8 bases from V and 5 bases from J, with 15 bases between. This CDR3 has 13 amino acids. CDR3 sequence reads: CASGLGGTTEAFF. The CDR3 DNA reads as TGTGCCAGCGGGTTGGGAGGGACGACTGAAGCTTTCTTT.

The chain is built from TRBV6-5 and TRBJ1-3; D not certain. Trimming pared 5 bases from V and 0 bases from J, leaving 11 bases between. The V gene's germline CDR1 is MNHEY and CDR2 SVGAGI. The CDR3 consists of 15 residues. CDR3 in amino acids: CASSRSGDSGNTIYF. The CDR3 coding sequence is TGTGCCAGCAGTAGGTCAGGTGACTCTGGAAACACCATATATTTT.

A word on this clone: At one boundary the junction diverges from the germline segment, which might be a read error. The rearrangement uses TRBV7-7 and TRBJ2-3, with 9 bases matching TRBD2. The V gene's germline CDR1 is SSHAT and CDR2 FNYEAQ (reference sequence). The CDR3 is made up of 18 amino acids. CDR3 in amino acids: CASSLLREGRISADTQYF. The DNA for the CDR3 is TGTGCTAGCAGCTTATTGCGGGAGGGCCGAATTAGCGCAGATACGCAGTATTTT.

The chain uses TRBV5-4 and TRBJ2-3; D gene unclear. Germline CDR1 is SGHNT and CDR2 is YYREEE (reference sequence). The CDR3 is made up of 15 amino acids. The V gene lost 0 bases and the J gene lost 0 bases, with 8 bases spanning the gap. This chain's CDR3 is CASSLDARSTDTQYF. CDR3 nucleotides: TGTGCCAGCAGCTTGGACGCTAGGAGCACAGATACGCAGTATTTT.

The chain combines TRBV19 with TRBJ2-7, with D hard to call. Looked up from germline, CDR1 is LNHDA and CDR2 is SQIVND (reference sequence). Trimming took 3 bases from V and 6 from J, leaving 15 bases between them. The CDR3 length is 14 residues. CDR3 region: CASSMFGVSSEQYF. CDR3 coding DNA: TGTGCCAGTAGTATGTTTGGAGTTTCGTCCGAGCAGTACTTC. The full variable domain, completed using reference TRBV19 and TRBJ2-7, is DGGITQSPKYLFRKEGQNVTLSCEQNLNHDAMYWYRQDPGQGLRLIYYSQIVNDFQKGDIAEGYSVSREKKESFPLTVTSAQKNPTAFYLCASSMFGVSSEQYFGPGTRLTVT.

This chain connects TRBV19 to TRBJ1-2, with a tentative D call TRBD1 (6 bases). V lost 1 base to trimming and J lost 8 bases, with 14 bases between them. CDR1 is LNHDA and CDR2 is SQIVND in the germline V gene (reference sequence). The CDR3 is 14 amino acids. The CDR3 reads CASSIGDRLGGYTF. The CDR3 DNA is TGTGCCAGTAGTATAGGAGACAGGTTAGGAGGCTACACCTTC.

The rearrangement links TRBV19 to TRBJ1-2, with 8 bases identical to TRBD1. The CDR3 is 13 residues long. The V gene's germline CDR1 is LNHDA and CDR2 SQIVND (reference sequence). Trimming cost V 9 bases and J 3 bases; bases outside gene matches: 6. CDR3 protein: CASQGAWDYGYTF. Here the CDR3 DNA reads TGTGCCAGCCAGGGGGCCTGGGACTATGGCTACACCTTC.

The table lists this clone with a count of one. The V gene is TRBV9, the J gene TRBJ1-1; 7 bases align to TRBD1. There are 14 residues in the CDR3. The ends lost 4 bases at V and 4 bases at J; junction bases unmatched: 7. Germline CDR1 and CDR2: SGDLS and YYNGEE. In nucleotides, the CDR3 is TGTGCCAGCAGCTTAGGGGCAGGGGGCACTGAAGCTTTCTTT. Translated, it gives CASSLGAGGTEAFF. Complete variable domain (other parts from reference TRBV9 and TRBJ1-1): DSGVTQTPKHLITATGQRVTLRCSPRSGDLSVYWYQQSLDQGLQFLIQYYNGEERAKGNILERFSAQQFPDLHSELNLSSLELGDSALYFCASSLGAGGTEAFFGQGTRLTVV.

This clone was counted a single time. The gene calls are TRBV5-6 and TRBJ2-5, with D possibly TRBD2 on 5 matching bases. This CDR3 spans 14 amino acids. Trimming took 4 bases from V and 5 from J, leaving 15 bases between them. Germline-derived CDR1 and CDR2 are SGHDT and YYEEEE. The CDR3 is CASSTGLGWETQYF. The CDR3 nucleotides are TGTGCCAGCAGCACGGGGTTGGGGTGGGAGACCCAGTACTTC.

The chain employs TRBV18 and TRBJ1-5; D gene unclear. Trimming removed 3 bases from V and 6 bases from J, with 12 bases in between. The CDR3 sequence is 14 residues long. CDR1 is KGHSH, CDR2 LQKENI, per germline. The CDR3 is CASSPSQNSQPQHF. DNA of the CDR3: TGTGCCAGCTCACCGAGTCAAAATAGTCAGCCCCAGCATTTT.

The chain uses TRBV2 and TRBJ1-3; TRBD1 aligns across 7 bases. CDR1 is SNHLY and CDR2 is FYNNEI in the germline V gene. The V gene end was trimmed by 3 bases and the J gene end by 0 bases; junction bases not matched to a gene: 2. CDR3 length: 15 residues. This CDR3 reads CASSDRDSSGNTIYF. The CDR3 region has the DNA TGTGCCAGCAGTGACAGGGACAGCTCTGGAAACACCATATATTTT. The full variable domain, completed using reference TRBV2 and TRBJ1-3, is EPEVTQTPSHQVTQMGQEVILRCVPISNHLYFYWYRQILGQKVEFLVSFYNNEISEKSEIFDDQFSVERPDGSNFTLKIRSTKLEDSAMYFCASSDRDSSGNTIYFGEGSWLTVV.

V gene TRBV29-1 combines with J gene TRBJ1-2, with 7 bases matching TRBD1. The CDR3 consists of 13 residues. CDR1 and CDR2 from the germline V gene are SQVTM and ANQGSEA. V was clipped by 0 bases and J by 4 bases; unmatched bases: 2. In nucleotides, the CDR3 is TGCAGCGTTGAAGAAGGGGGCAGCTATGGCTACACCTTC. This translates into CSVEEGGSYGYTF.

The chain uses TRBV19 and TRBJ1-2, with unresolved D. The CDR3 is 14 amino acids. Between the trimmed V and J ends, which lost 5 bases and 0 bases, there was a span of 10 bases. Germline V gene sequence: CDR1 LNHDA, CDR2 SQIVND (reference sequence). CDR3 in amino acids: CASSGTYANYGYTF. The DNA of the CDR3 is TGTGCCAGTAGTGGTACATATGCTAACTATGGCTACACCTTC. The whole variable domain, filled in from reference TRBV19 and TRBJ1-2, reads DGGITQSPKYLFRKEGQNVTLSCEQNLNHDAMYWYRQDPGQGLRLIYYSQIVNDFQKGDIAEGYSVSREKKESFPLTVTSAQKNPTAFYLCASSGTYANYGYTFGSGTRLTVV.